One TCR beta chain is described in this entry. The data were taken from a study of blood T cell repertoires in COVID-19. Study as a whole: Material from acute and convalescent COVID-19 was sourced from the United States, Italy and Spain. Sources were T cells, B-cell-depleted T cells, or PBMCs; the material itself was cDNA or gDNA.

A Seattle source enrolled patients during active infection and followed them longitudinally. From germline, CDR1 is ENHRY and CDR2 SYGVKD. This CDR3 has 14 amino acids. The V segment lost 6 bases and the J segment 4 bases; nucleotides outside the gene matches: 4. Original analysis: Scientists estimated how many nucleated cells there were by amplifying reference gene primers. TCRdb keeps only in-frame clones here, not all; method: immunoSEQ multiplex PCR. That table furnishes V, J and clone size, whereas the DNA furnished D and trimming. Counted here are a few hundred thousand clones, 90% occurring once; the ten biggest clones make up over 5.5%.

Sequenced: peripheral blood. This TCR came from a woman between 45 and 65 years old with COVID-19, enrolled during active disease. The V and J genes are TRBV10-3 and TRBJ2-1; 9 bases agree with TRBD2. Here the CDR3 reads CAIRRSGGYNEQFF. CDR3 nucleotides: TGTGCCATCAGGCGTAGCGGGGGTTACAATGAGCAGTTCTTC.